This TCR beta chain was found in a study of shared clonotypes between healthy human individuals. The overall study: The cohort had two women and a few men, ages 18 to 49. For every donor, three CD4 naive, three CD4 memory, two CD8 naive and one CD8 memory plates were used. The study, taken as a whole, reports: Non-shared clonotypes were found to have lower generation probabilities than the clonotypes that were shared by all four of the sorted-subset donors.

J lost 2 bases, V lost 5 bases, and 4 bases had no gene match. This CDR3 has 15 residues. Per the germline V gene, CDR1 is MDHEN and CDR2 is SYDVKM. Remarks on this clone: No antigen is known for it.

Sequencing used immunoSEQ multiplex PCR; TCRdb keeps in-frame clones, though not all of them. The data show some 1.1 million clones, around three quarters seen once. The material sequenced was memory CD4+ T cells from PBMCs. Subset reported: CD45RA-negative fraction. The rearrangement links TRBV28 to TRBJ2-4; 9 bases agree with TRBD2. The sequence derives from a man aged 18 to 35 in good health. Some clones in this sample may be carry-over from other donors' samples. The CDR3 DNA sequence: TGTGCCAGCAGTCGTAGCGGGAGTACCAAAAACATTCAGTACTTC. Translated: CASSRSGSTKNIQYF.